Shown below are 14 T cell receptor beta chains from a single sample sequenced in a study of PD-L1 blockade in urothelial cancer. Clones were read by immunoSEQ multiplex PCR, and TCRdb kept only the in-frame ones, dropping some. The table has just over 50,000 clones, 70% to 80% seen once; the top ten hold about 3.6%. The material was PBMCs, obtained around atezolizumab (anti-PD-L1) treatment. Source of these receptors: a man between 65 and 79 years old with urothelial cancer.

This chain connects TRBV27 to TRBJ2-6, with a tentative D call TRBD1 (6 bases). V was trimmed by 6 bases and J by 0 bases, leaving 12 bases between them. There are 16 residues in the CDR3. Germline-derived CDR1 and CDR2 are MNHEY and SMNVEV (reference sequence). CDR3 nucleotides: TGTGCCAGCAGCACTCAGGGGTTCTCTGGGGCCAACGTCCTGACTTTC. Amino acids: CASSTQGFSGANVLTF.

The chain recombines TRBV15 with TRBJ2-1; 10 bases are a match to TRBD2. Looked up from germline, CDR1 is LNHNV and CDR2 is YYDKDF (reference sequence). The ends lost 1 base at V and 0 bases at J; junction bases unmatched: 3. The CDR3 is 17 amino acids. The CDR3 DNA reads as TGTGCCACCAGCAGAGGAGCTAGCGGGAGCTCCTACAATGAGCAGTTCTTC. Translating it yields CATSRGASGSSYNEQFF.

This clone was observed a few times. V usage is TRBV19 and J usage is TRBJ1-1; TRBD1 aligns across 9 bases. V dropped 7 bases and J dropped 3; count of bases not matched to a gene: 12. CDR1 is LNHDA and CDR2 is SQIVND in the germline V gene (reference sequence). CDR3 size: 16 residues. CDR3 residues: CASIGDRAKVYTEAFF. The CDR3 DNA reads as TGTGCCAGTATTGGGGACAGGGCAAAAGTGTACACTGAAGCTTTCTTT.

The rearrangement links TRBV6-5 to TRBJ2-1, with TRBD2 matching 9 bases. V gave up 2 bases and J gave up 3 bases; unmatched junction bases: 2. Germline V gives CDR1 MNHEY, CDR2 SVGAGI. The CDR3 sequence is 15 residues long. The CDR3 loop reads CASSYAREGYNEQFF. DNA for the CDR3: TGTGCCAGCAGTTACGCGCGGGAGGGCTACAATGAGCAGTTCTTC.

This clone has at least ten counts. V gene TRBV5-6 combines with J gene TRBJ1-5; D is possibly TRBD1 (5 bases). Trimming left V 2 bases short and J 3 bases short, with 15 bases between. Germline V gives CDR1 SGHDT, CDR2 YYEEEE. The CDR3 loop spans 16 amino acids. The CDR3 DNA reads as TGTGCCAGCAGCTTAAACGGGGGACCCCCCAATCAGCCCCAGCATTTT. Its protein is CASSLNGGPPNQPQHF.

The CDR3 here is CASSPGLATEQFF. The DNA for the CDR3 is TGTGCCAGCAGTCCGGGACTAGCGACTGAGCAGTTCTTC. The genes are TRBV28 and TRBJ2-1, with 10 nucleotides matching TRBD2. Germline CDR1 is MDHEN and CDR2 is SYDVKM. V lost 5 bases and J lost 9; bases outside the gene matches: 4. CDR3 length equals 13 residues.

The V and J genes are TRBV2 and TRBJ1-3; 8 positions agree with TRBD1. The V gene's germline CDR1 is SNHLY and CDR2 FYNNEI. With 6 bases clipped from V and 4 bases from J, the junction kept 2 bases outside the gene matches. The CDR3 extends over 13 amino acids. The CDR3 loop reads CASSRDRGNTIYF. The CDR3 nucleotides read TGTGCCAGCAGCAGGGACAGGGGAAACACCATATATTTT.

This chain connects TRBV7-2 to TRBJ1-2, with D possibly being TRBD1 (5 bases). The CDR3 spans 15 residues. V lost 3 bases and J lost 8, with 19 bases in between. Germline lookup yields CDR1 SGHTA and CDR2 FQGNSA. The CDR3 region is CASSFLTGVDGGYTF. CDR3 sequence (DNA): TGTGCCAGCAGCTTTTTAACGGGGGTCGATGGGGGCTACACCTTC.

The genes are TRBV5-6 and TRBJ2-5, with TRBD1 identical over 9 bases. Trimming took 2 bases from V and 1 from J; bases not matched to a gene: 6. This CDR3 has 16 amino acids. Germline V gene data show CDR1 as SGHDT and CDR2 as YYEEEE. CDR3 protein: CASSFSGTGFQETQYF. The CDR3 DNA is TGTGCCAGCAGCTTTTCCGGGACAGGGTTCCAAGAGACCCAGTACTTC.

V is TRBV30 and J is TRBJ2-3; D call uncertain. Deletions cut 2 bases from V and 3 bases from J, with 12 bases between. The CDR3 contains 14 residues. Germline assignment: CDR1 GTSNPN and CDR2 SVGIG (reference sequence). The CDR3 DNA is TGTGCCTGGAGTCCGGGTTCCGAAACAGATACGCAGTATTTT. Protein product: CAWSPGSETDTQYF.

The rearrangement joins TRBV4-3 to TRBJ2-7, with TRBD1 matching over 9 bases. Germline CDR1 and CDR2: LGHNA and YSLEER. CDR3 length: 15 amino acids. J was trimmed by 2 bases and V by 4 bases; bases with no gene match: 6. The CDR3 region is CASSLRWTGAYEQYF. The CDR3 coding sequence is TGCGCCAGCAGCCTAAGGTGGACAGGGGCCTACGAGCAGTACTTC.

This chain joins TRBV7-2 and TRBJ2-3; no definite D call. V was clipped by 6 bases and J by 2 bases, with 9 bases between them. CDR1 and CDR2 (germline): SGHTA, FQGNSA. This CDR3 has 13 residues. The CDR3 region is CASRVAATDTQYF. The CDR3 bases are TGTGCCAGCAGGGTTGCGGCCACAGATACGCAGTATTTT.

The CDR3 loop reads CASSEASGRGAYEQYF. In DNA, the CDR3 is TGTGCCAGCAGTGAGGCTAGCGGGAGGGGGGCCTACGAGCAGTACTTC. The chain carries TRBV28 and TRBJ2-7, with 12 bases fitting TRBD2. The V segment lost 5 bases and the J segment 2 bases; nucleotides outside the gene matches: 7. CDR1 and CDR2 from the germline V gene are MDHEN and SYDVKM. This CDR3 contains 16 residues.

The CDR3 protein is CASSDRSGIEYNEQFF. CDR3 nucleotides: TGTGCCAGCAGCGACCGAAGCGGGATCGAGTACAATGAGCAGTTCTTC. The rearrangement links TRBV7-9 to TRBJ2-1, with 7 positions matching TRBD2. Germline V gives CDR1 SEHNR, CDR2 FQNEAQ (reference sequence). J lost 4 bases, V lost 5 bases, and 11 bases had no gene match. The CDR3 length is 16 residues.